This T cell receptor (beta chain) was found in a study of blood T cell repertoires in COVID-19. Study as a whole: The United States, Italy and Spain provided the acute and convalescent COVID-19 samples. PBMCs, B-cell-depleted T cells, or T cells provided the cDNA or gDNA that made up the material.

This clone is a singleton in its sample. The length of the CDR3 is 15 residues. Unmatched junction bases numbered 8, after V lost 3 bases and J lost 8 bases. Germline assignment: CDR1 SEHNR and CDR2 FQNEAQ (reference sequence). Original handling: Amplified reference gene primers provided the basis for estimating nucleated cell counts. Assay: immunoSEQ multiplex PCR; the TCRdb copy retains only in-frame clones and omits some. V, J and clone size reflect that table, while D and trimming were determined from the DNA. The sample shows roughly 150,000 clones, around 82% of them seen only once. The receptor's source is a man aged 55-75 years with active or convalescent COVID-19. Sequenced sample: peripheral blood. This chain connects TRBV7-9 to TRBJ2-1, with TRBD2 matching over 9 bases. The CDR3 sequence is CASSFSGGGTYEQFF. In DNA form, the CDR3 reads TGTGCCAGCAGCTTTAGCGGGGGAGGGACCTATGAGCAGTTCTTC.